This T cell receptor (beta chain) was retrieved from a study of T-cell memory formation after mild COVID-19. The overall study: There were largely donor-specific TCR clusters.

General study points: A subset of responding clones appeared in pre-infection memory, suggesting cross-reactive memory joined. Those CD4+ clones that contracted were mainly in CM and EM (CD8+ ones in EMRA).

CDR3 size: 16 residues. Germline CDR1 is MNHEY and CDR2 is SMNVEV (reference sequence). Trimming pared 6 bases from V and 4 bases from J, leaving 19 bases between. This clonotype was detected ten times or more. Its specificity is not known. TCRdb reanalysed the 5' RACE reads using MiXCR and keeps one entry per CDR3 protein. The sample consists of some 450,000 distinct CDR3 sequences, about 20% of them appearing once. The sample consisted of PBMCs or a T cell subset sorted from them (not recorded which). This receptor was taken from an adult woman who had mild COVID-19 (a few samples of this study predate the infection). Cell type and time point are not known. The chain employs TRBV27 and TRBJ2-1; possibly TRBD1 or TRBD2 for D (5 bases each). Written as DNA, the CDR3 is TGTGCCAGCAGGCACAGACAGAAGGGCGGGTACAATGAGCAGTTCTTC. Residues: CASRHRQKGGYNEQFF.